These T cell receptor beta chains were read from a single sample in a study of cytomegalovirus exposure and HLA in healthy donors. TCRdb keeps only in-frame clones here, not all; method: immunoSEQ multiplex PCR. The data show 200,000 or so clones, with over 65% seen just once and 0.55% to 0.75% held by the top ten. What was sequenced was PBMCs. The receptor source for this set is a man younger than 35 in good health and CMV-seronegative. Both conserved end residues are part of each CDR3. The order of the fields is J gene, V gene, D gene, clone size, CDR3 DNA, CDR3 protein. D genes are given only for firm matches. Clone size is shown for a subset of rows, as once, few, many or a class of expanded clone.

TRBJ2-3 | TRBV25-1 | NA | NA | TGTGCCAGCGCCGACAGTCGTTGGACAGATACGCAGTATTTT | CASADSRWTDTQYF
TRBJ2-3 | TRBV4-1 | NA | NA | TGCGCCAGCAGCCAAGACACAGGGCCAAGAACGCAGTATTTT | CASSQDTGPRTQYF
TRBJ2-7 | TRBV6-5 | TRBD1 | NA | TGTGCCAGCAGTGTGGGACAGGGAATCTACGAGCAGTACTTC | CASSVGQGIYEQYF
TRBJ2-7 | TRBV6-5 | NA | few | TGTGCCAGCAGTGAAAACACAGGATACTTC | CASSENTGYF
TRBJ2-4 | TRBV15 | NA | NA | TGTGCCACCAGGTTGCCAGATCCAGCCAAAAACATTCAGTACTTC | CATRLPDPAKNIQYF
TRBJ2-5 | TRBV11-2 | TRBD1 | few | TGTGCCAGCAGCCAGGGGGATGGTAACCAAGAGACCCAGTACTTC | CASSQGDGNQETQYF
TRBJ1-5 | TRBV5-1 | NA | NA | TGCGCCAGCAGCATAATGGGGGGGAGCAATCAGCCCCAGCATTTT | CASSIMGGSNQPQHF
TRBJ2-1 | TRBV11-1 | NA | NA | TGTGCCAGCAGCTTAGCGGTCGGGAGTAGGGATGAGCAGTTCTTC | CASSLAVGSRDEQFF
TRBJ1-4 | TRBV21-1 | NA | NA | TGTGCCAGCATACGGGAAGAAAAACTGTTTTTT | CASIREEKLFF
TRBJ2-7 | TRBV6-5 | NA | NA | TGTGCCAGCAGTTACTCCTCCAGCTACGAGCAGTACTTC | CASSYSSSYEQYF
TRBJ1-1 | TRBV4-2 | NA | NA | TGTGCCAGCAGCCAGTCAACCCACATGAACACTGAAGCTTTCTTT | CASSQSTHMNTEAFF
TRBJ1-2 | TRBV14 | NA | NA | TGTGCCAGCAGCCCTTCTAACTATGGCTACACCTTC | CASSPSNYGYTF
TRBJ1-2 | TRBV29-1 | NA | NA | TGCAGCGTTGAAGTCTCCTATGGCTACACCTTC | CSVEVSYGYTF
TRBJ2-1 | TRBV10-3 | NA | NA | TGTGCCATCAGTGTCCGAGCGACGAGCTCCTACAATGAGCAGTTCTTC | CAISVRATSSYNEQFF
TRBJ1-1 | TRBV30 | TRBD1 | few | TGTGCCTGGCACTCCGGGACAGGAGGGTCAGGAGCTTTCTTT | CAWHSGTGGSGAFF
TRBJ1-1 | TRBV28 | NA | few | TGTGCCAGCAGTTTAAGTAGAGGGAGAGGTGAAGCTTTCTTT | CASSLSRGRGEAFF
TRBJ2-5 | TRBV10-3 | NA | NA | TGTGCCATCAGTGAGTCTGGGTCAGGGGTAGGAGAGACCCAGTACTTC | CAISESGSGVGETQYF
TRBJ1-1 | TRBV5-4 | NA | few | TGTGCCAGCAGACCCGACAGTTCCATTTTGTTCTTT | CASRPDSSILFF
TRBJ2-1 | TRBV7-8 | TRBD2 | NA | TGTGCCAGCAGCTTAGAATACGGGACTAGCGGGAGTACCTACAATGAGCAGTTCTTC | CASSLEYGTSGSTYNEQFF